One sample yielded the 10 T cell receptor beta chains listed below, sequenced in a study of T cell repertoires in cytomegalovirus infection. These TCRs are of unknown antigen specificity. Via MiXCR, TCRdb re-called the reads, giving one row per CDR3 protein. The sample lists about 700,000 distinct CDR3 sequences, around 35% occurring once. Sequenced material: cultured PBMCs, taken from culture after CMV antigen stimulation. These receptors came from a human donor in good health (CMV status not recorded). Some clones in this sample may be carry-over from other donors' samples.

V gene TRBV7-8 combines with J gene TRBJ1-5; D is unclear. Trimming cost V 3 bases and J 4 bases, with 10 bases left between them. The CDR3 runs to 14 residues. Germline lookup yields CDR1 SGHVS and CDR2 FQNEAQ. The CDR3 here is CASSFRLLNQPQHF. The CDR3 bases are TGTGCCAGCAGCTTTCGGCTTCTTAATCAGCCCCAGCATTTT.

There are a few counts of this clonotype. V usage is TRBV7-2 and J usage is TRBJ2-2; D remains ambiguous. V lost 2 bases to trimming and J lost 0 bases, with 10 bases between them. This CDR3 has 16 amino acids. Germline V CDR1 and CDR2: SGHTA, FQGNSA. The CDR3 sequence: CASSLLGQANTGELFF. The CDR3 DNA follows: TGTGCCAGCAGCTTACTTGGGCAGGCGAACACCGGGGAGCTGTTTTTT. Based on the CDR3 plus reference TRBV7-2 and TRBJ2-2, the full variable domain is GAGVSQSPSNKVTEKGKDVELRCDPISGHTALYWYRQSLGQGLEFLIYFQGNSAPDKSGLPSDRFSAERTGGSVSTLTIQRTQQEDSAVYLCASSLLGQANTGELFFGEGSRLTVL.

With regard to this clonotype: One base away lies a much larger clone, so this may be a sequencing read error. V is TRBV7-2 and J is TRBJ2-3, with a tentative D call TRBD2 (5 bases). The CDR3 contains 14 residues. Germline-derived CDR1 and CDR2 are SGHTA and FQGNSA. Written as DNA, the CDR3 is TGTGCCAACAGCTTCCGGATTGGAGGAGATACGCAGTATTTT. The encoded protein is CANSFRIGGDTQYF.

The chain carries TRBV19 and TRBJ2-5, with D tentatively TRBD2 (5 bases). V dropped 1 base and J dropped 5 bases, with 8 bases sitting between them. CDR1 and CDR2 (germline): LNHDA, SQIVND (reference sequence). The CDR3 has 13 residues. The CDR3 spells CASSIVGGETQYF. The CDR3 nucleotides read TGTGCCAGTAGTATAGTGGGCGGGGAGACCCAGTACTTC.

This chain links TRBV7-9 with TRBJ2-6; 7 nucleotides line up with TRBD2. Germline V lookup: CDR1 SEHNR, CDR2 FQNEAQ (reference sequence). The CDR3 has 19 amino acids. V trimming: 3 bases; J trimming: 1 base; junction bases outside the gene matches: 12. CDR3 sequence: CASSFRGVIWRSGANVLTF. The CDR3 DNA follows: TGTGCCAGCAGCTTCCGGGGGGTTATTTGGCGTTCTGGGGCCAACGTCCTGACTTTC.

The V gene is TRBV4-1, the J gene TRBJ1-6, with 10 positions matching TRBD1. V shed 0 bases, J shed 5 bases, and the junction held 4 bases outside the gene matches. Germline assignment: CDR1 MGHRA and CDR2 YSYEKL. The CDR3 extends over 17 amino acids. CDR3 nucleotides: TGCGCCAGCAGCCAAGAGTCCGGGACAGGGGATAATTCACCCCTCCACTTT. Amino acids: CASSQESGTGDNSPLHF.

This chain joins TRBV20-1 and TRBJ1-4; 8 nucleotides line up with TRBD1. CDR3 length equals 13 residues. J was trimmed by 7 bases and V by 6 bases; bases with no gene match: 7. Germline CDR1 and CDR2: DFQATT and SNEGSKA (reference sequence). The CDR3 DNA reads TGCAGTGCAAACCGACAGGGGACTGAAAAACTGTTTTTT. The encoded protein is CSANRQGTEKLFF.

This clonotype was detected only a few times. V and J are TRBV6-5 and TRBJ1-2, with D uncertain. The length of the CDR3 is 13 residues. Deletions cut 5 bases from V and 6 bases from J, with 13 bases between. From germline, CDR1 is MNHEY and CDR2 SVGAGI. The CDR3 DNA follows: TGTGCCAGCAGTACGACGTTGGTGAATGGCTACACCTTC. Translating gives CASSTTLVNGYTF.

The V and J genes are TRBV24-1 and TRBJ2-5, with D tentatively TRBD1 (6 bases). The CDR3 covers 16 residues. Between the trimmed V and J ends, which lost 5 bases and 5 bases, there was a span of 20 bases. In germline, CDR1 is KGHDR, CDR2 SFDVKD. The CDR3 spells CATSAAGYGQGETQYF. CDR3 coding DNA: TGTGCCACCAGTGCCGCCGGGTACGGGCAGGGGGAGACCCAGTACTTC.

The chain joins TRBV12-5 to TRBJ2-1; D might be TRBD2 (7 bases). CDR1 is LGHNT and CDR2 is FRNRAP in the germline V gene. V was cut by 5 bases and J by 7 bases, with 21 bases left in between. This CDR3 is built from 16 residues. Here the CDR3 reads CASGPPSGDIRNEQFF. The CDR3 coding sequence is TGTGCTAGTGGTCCCCCGAGCGGGGACATCCGGAATGAGCAGTTCTTC.